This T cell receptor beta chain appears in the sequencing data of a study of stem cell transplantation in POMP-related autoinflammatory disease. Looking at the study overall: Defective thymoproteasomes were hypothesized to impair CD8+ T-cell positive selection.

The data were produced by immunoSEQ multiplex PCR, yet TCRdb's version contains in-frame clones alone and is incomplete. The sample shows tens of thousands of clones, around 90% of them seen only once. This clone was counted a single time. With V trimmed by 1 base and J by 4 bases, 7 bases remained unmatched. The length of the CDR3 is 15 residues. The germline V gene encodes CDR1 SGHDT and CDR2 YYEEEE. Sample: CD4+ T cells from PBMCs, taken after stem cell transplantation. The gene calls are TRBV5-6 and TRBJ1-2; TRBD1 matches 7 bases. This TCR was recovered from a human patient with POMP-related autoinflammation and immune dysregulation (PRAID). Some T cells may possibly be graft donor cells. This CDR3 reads CASSLTGVNSYGYTF. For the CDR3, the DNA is TGTGCCAGCAGCTTGACAGGGGTAAATAGCTATGGCTACACCTTC. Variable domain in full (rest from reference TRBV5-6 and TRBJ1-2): DAGVTQSPTHLIKTRGQQVTLRCSPKSGHDTVSWYQQALGQGPQFIFQYYEEEERQRGNFPDRFSGHQFPNYSSELNVNALLLGDSALYLCASSLTGVNSYGYTFGSGTRLTVV.